Listed below are T cell receptor beta chains from one sample, sequenced in a study of blood T cell repertoires in COVID-19. Produced via immunoSEQ multiplex PCR; TCRdb's table is partial and in-frame only. The sample includes hundreds of thousands of clones, about 86% seen only once; the top ten take about 8.9%. The sequenced sample consisted of peripheral blood. These receptor sequences come from an elderly man with acute or convalescent COVID-19. Both conserved end residues are part of each CDR3. The D gene is left open where the match is weak. Only part of the rows carry a size: once, few, many, or a class if the clone is expanded.

V	length	J	D	size	DNA	CDR3
TRBV6-5	14	TRBJ2-7	NA	few	TGTGCCAGCAGTCCTCCTGGGGCGCCCTACGAGCAGTACTTC	CASSPPGAPYEQYF
TRBV11-2	14	TRBJ1-4	NA	once	TGTGCCAGCACCCAAGCGGGTTCTAATGAAAAACTGTTTTTT	CASTQAGSNEKLFF
TRBV28	12	TRBJ2-7	TRBD1	NA	TGTGCCAGCAGTTTGGGACAGTACGAGCAGTACTTC	CASSLGQYEQYF
TRBV5-1	21	TRBJ1-6	NA	many	TGCGCCAGCAGCTTGACGGTTAGGACACCGTCCAGGAGCTCCTATAATTCACCCCTCCACTTT	CASSLTVRTPSRSSYNSPLHF
TRBV7-2	16	TRBJ1-5	NA	NA	TGTGCCAGCAGCGTAACTACAGGGAGCGGCAATCAGCCCCAGCATTTT	CASSVTTGSGNQPQHF
TRBV19	15	TRBJ1-5	NA	few	TGTGCCAGCCTGAGGGGCGGGAGGTGGGATCAGCCCCAGCATTTT	CASLRGGRWDQPQHF
TRBV5-1	17	TRBJ2-7	TRBD2	few	TGCGCCAGCAGCTTGATTAGCGGGGGTAACCTAGCCTACGAGCAGTACTTC	CASSLISGGNLAYEQYF
TRBV6-5	14	TRBJ2-3	NA	once	TGTGCCAGCACCCGAGCACGAGGGACAGATACGCAGTATTTT	CASTRARGTDTQYF
TRBV7-9	13	TRBJ2-2	NA	few	TGTGCCAGCAGCTTAGTAGTGGCCGGGGAGCTGTTTTTT	CASSLVVAGELFF
TRBV10-1	15	TRBJ2-3	NA	few	TGCGCCACCAATTATGGCGGACTCTATCGGGATACGCAGTATTTT	CATNYGGLYRDTQYF
TRBV4-2	13	TRBJ1-2	NA	NA	TGTGCCAGCAGCCAAGAGAATCTTGGGGACACGACCTTT	CASSQENLGDTTF
TRBV7-8	17	TRBJ1-1	TRBD1	NA	TGTGCCAGCAGCCTGCGCCCGGACAGGGGTGCGAACACTGAAGCTTTCTTT	CASSLRPDRGANTEAFF
TRBV3-1/TRBV3-2	17	TRBJ2-1	TRBD2	few	TGTGCCAGCAGCCGTGCCCACGGGAGGAGGTCTCTCAATGAGCAGTTCTTC	CASSRAHGRRSLNEQFF
TRBV5-1	14	TRBJ1-2	NA	NA	TGCGCCAGCAGCTTGAGGCAGGGGCACTATGGCTACACCTTC	CASSLRQGHYGYTF
TRBV20-1	12	TRBJ1-3	NA	NA	TGCAGTGCTAGTTGGAGTGGAAACACCATATATTTT	CSASWSGNTIYF
TRBV27	13	TRBJ2-7	NA	NA	TGTGCCAGCAGGTCTCCCGCGGCCTACGAGCAGTACTTC	CASRSPAAYEQYF
TRBV19	14	TRBJ1-6	TRBD1	NA	TGTGCCAGTAAGACAGGGGGTTATAATTCACCCCTCCACTTT	CASKTGGYNSPLHF
TRBV5-5	14	TRBJ2-7	NA	NA	TGTGCCAGCAGGACCGGGACAAGAGGTTACGAGCAGTACTTC	CASRTGTRGYEQYF
TRBV24-1	14	TRBJ2-7	NA	NA	TGTGCCACCAGTGATTTGCAGTATCCATACGAGCAGTACTTC	CATSDLQYPYEQYF
TRBV7-3	11	TRBJ2-7	NA	NA	TGTGCCAGCAGCCCACGGGGAGAGCAGTACTTC	CASSPRGEQYF
TRBV24-1	15	TRBJ2-3	NA	NA	TGTGCCACCAGTGACCGCGGGGCCGTCACAGATACGCAGTATTTT	CATSDRGAVTDTQYF
TRBV5-4	15	TRBJ1-3	TRBD1	NA	TGTGCCAGCAGCCCGGACAGGGTGGGAGGAAACACCATATATTTT	CASSPDRVGGNTIYF
TRBV2	17	TRBJ2-5	TRBD1	once	TGTGCCAGCACTACCGCCGTCGCACAGGGGGCGAGGCAGACCCAGTACTTC	CASTTAVAQGARQTQYF
TRBV6-6	14	TRBJ1-6	NA	NA	TGTGCCAGCAGTTTTACAGGGACCAATTCACCCCTCCACTTT	CASSFTGTNSPLHF
TRBV29-1	14	TRBJ1-4	NA	NA	TGCAGCGTTGGGCAGTCTGCAACTAATGAAAAACTGTTTTTT	CSVGQSATNEKLFF
TRBV5-5	16	TRBJ2-7	NA	NA	TGTGCCAGCAGCTTGGGCGATCCGGGATCGGGTTACGAGCAGTACTTC	CASSLGDPGSGYEQYF
TRBV30	12	TRBJ1-6	NA	NA	TGTGCCTGGAGAGTGGGGGGTTCACCCCTCCACTTT	CAWRVGGSPLHF
TRBV12-5	16	TRBJ2-7	NA	NA	TGTGCTAGTGGTTTGGCCCTAGGACAGATCTCCTACGAGCAGTACTTC	CASGLALGQISYEQYF
TRBV7-9	17	TRBJ2-7	TRBD2	few	TGTGCCAGCAGCCCGGGACTAGCGGGAGGCCAGGGGGGCGAGCAGTACTTC	CASSPGLAGGQGGEQYF
TRBV10-2	14	TRBJ2-3	TRBD2	NA	TGCGCCAGCAAAGGACTAGCGGTTTTGGATACGCAGTATTTT	CASKGLAVLDTQYF
TRBV4-2	17	TRBJ2-7	NA	few	TGTGCCAGCAGCCTGACGAAGTTTTCGGGGTGGGACTACGAGCAGTACTTC	CASSLTKFSGWDYEQYF
TRBV7-9	15	TRBJ2-7	NA	many	TGTGCCAGCAGCTCGTCAACTTTCAGGGCCTACGAGCAGTACTTC	CASSSSTFRAYEQYF
TRBV11-2	16	TRBJ1-4	TRBD1	NA	TGTGCCAGCAGCTTAGTCGGACAGGGAACTAATGAAAAACTGTTTTTT	CASSLVGQGTNEKLFF
TRBV18	14	TRBJ1-5	NA	NA	TGTGCCAGCTCCCTCGGGGGATGGGATCAGCCCCAGCATTTT	CASSLGGWDQPQHF
TRBV5-1	19	TRBJ2-3	TRBD2	NA	TGCGCCAGCAGCTTGATCGCGGGACTAGCGGGAGGAGGGTCGGATACGCAGTATTTT	CASSLIAGLAGGGSDTQYF
TRBV6-4	13	TRBJ1-1	NA	few	TGTGCCAGCAGTGTTACAGGAAACACTGAAGCTTTCTTT	CASSVTGNTEAFF
TRBV5-1	13	TRBJ1-1	TRBD1	NA	TGCGCCAGCAGCCTACAGACAGGGCCCGAAGCTTTCTTT	CASSLQTGPEAFF
TRBV6-5	14	TRBJ1-1	TRBD1	NA	TGTGCCAGCAGGAGGACAGGGGGGGACACTGAAGCTTTCTTT	CASRRTGGDTEAFF
TRBV10-3	20	TRBJ2-2	TRBD2	NA	TGTGCCATCAGTCCTCCGGGGGGCCTCGGACTAGCGGGAGTTCCCGGGGAGCTGTTTTTT	CAISPPGGLGLAGVPGELFF
TRBV19	13	TRBJ2-7	NA	NA	TGTGCCAGTAGTATAAAGGAGTCCTACGAGCAGTACTTC	CASSIKESYEQYF
TRBV24-1	14	TRBJ1-5	NA	NA	TGTGCCACCAGTGATCCCGCCCGGGGGAGGGCCCAGCATTTT	CATSDPARGRAQHF
TRBV5-1	13	TRBJ1-2	TRBD1	once	TGCGCCAGCACCCCCGACAGGGGCTATGGCTACACCTTC	CASTPDRGYGYTF
TRBV20-1	11	TRBJ2-7	TRBD1	NA	TGCAGTGCTTCACAGGGGAACGAGCAGTACTTC	CSASQGNEQYF
TRBV18	17	TRBJ2-6	TRBD1	NA	TGTGCCAGCTCACCGGCAAGGACAGGGTCTGGGGCCAACGTCCTGACTTTC	CASSPARTGSGANVLTF
TRBV15	14	TRBJ2-7	NA	NA	TGTGCCACCACCCGAGGGGGATTCAGCGACGAGCAGTACTTC	CATTRGGFSDEQYF
TRBV5-1	14	TRBJ2-3	NA	once	TGCGCCAGCAGCCCCGGATCGGAGGCAGATACGCAGTATTTT	CASSPGSEADTQYF
TRBV19	16	TRBJ2-1	TRBD2	NA	TGTGCCAGTAGTCGACTAGCGGGGAGCCTCTACAATGAGCAGTTCTTC	CASSRLAGSLYNEQFF
TRBV30	12	TRBJ1-5	TRBD1	NA	TGTGCCTGGACAACAGGGGGTCAGCCCCAGCATTTT	CAWTTGGQPQHF
TRBV13	21	TRBJ1-2	TRBD1	few	TGTGCCAGCAGCTTAGGCCCCCCAATAACCCTTTGGACAGGGGCTAACTATGGCTACACCTTC	CASSLGPPITLWTGANYGYTF
TRBV27	12	TRBJ2-7	NA	few	TGTGCCAGCAGCCCGGGACAAGCCGAGCAGTACTTC	CASSPGQAEQYF
TRBV3-1/TRBV3-2	17	TRBJ1-6	NA	NA	TGTGCCAGCAGCCGCAGCGGGGCCGGTAAGGGGCATTCACCCCTCCACTTT	CASSRSGAGKGHSPLHF
TRBV9	12	TRBJ2-3	NA	NA	TGTGCCAGCAGCGTAGGGAACAGGGCCCAAAATTTT	CASSVGNRAQNF
TRBV9	15	TRBJ1-2	NA	NA	TGTGCCAGCAGCTCAACGGCAGGGATCTCCTATGGCTACACCTTC	CASSSTAGISYGYTF
TRBV3-1/TRBV3-2	12	TRBJ2-7	NA	NA	TGTGCCAGCAGCCGATTGGGGCTCGAGCAGTACTTC	CASSRLGLEQYF
TRBV28	13	TRBJ1-2	TRBD1	NA	TGTGCCAGCAGGTTGACAGGGGGCTATGGCTACACCTTC	CASRLTGGYGYTF